A single sample is the source of the 19 T cell receptor beta chains below, sequenced in a study of shared clonotypes between healthy human individuals. Repertoires were generated with immunoSEQ multiplex PCR, while TCRdb's copy carries only in-frame clones and drops some. Of approximately 1.5 million clones listed, less than 99% are singletons. Source material: naive CD4+ T cells sorted from blood. Subset here: CD45RA+ positively selected. Receptors were obtained from a man aged 30 to 39 in good health.

The chain couples TRBV2 to TRBJ1-1, with 10 bases identical to TRBD1. Per germline, CDR1 SNHLY and CDR2 FYNNEI. The CDR3 length is 15 residues. V gave up 7 bases and J gave up 3 bases; unmatched junction bases: 8. CDR3 nucleotides: TGTGCCAGCACTACCCATGGGACAGGGGACACTGAAGCTTTCTTT. Translation gives CASTTHGTGDTEAFF.

The rearrangement uses TRBV10-3 and TRBJ1-2; perhaps TRBD1 as D (5 bases). V was clipped by 7 bases and J by 7 bases, with 10 bases between them. In germline, CDR1 is ENHRY, CDR2 SYGVKD. The CDR3 runs to 11 residues. For the CDR3, the DNA is TGTGCCATCACCAGGGAGGGTGGCTACACCTTC. This codes for CAITREGGYTF.

The chain has TRBV29-1 and TRBJ2-7, with D uncertain. This CDR3 spans 10 amino acids. V was pared by 6 bases and J by 6 bases, with 9 bases between. Germline CDR1 reads SQVTM; CDR2 reads ANQGSEA. Here the CDR3 reads CSVWNSEQYF. In DNA, the CDR3 is TGCAGCGTCTGGAACAGCGAGCAGTACTTC.

The chain carries TRBV28 and TRBJ2-7; the match to TRBD1 covers 11 bases. The CDR3 covers 15 residues. CDR1 and CDR2 from the germline V gene are MDHEN and SYDVKM. V lost 7 bases to trimming and J lost 3 bases; unmatched junction nucleotides: 8. The CDR3 here is CASTASGQGVYEQYF. In DNA, the CDR3 is TGTGCCAGCACCGCGTCGGGACAGGGGGTCTACGAGCAGTACTTC.

This clone was observed a handful of times. The V call is TRBV14, the J call TRBJ2-3; D not resolved. The CDR3 loop spans 13 amino acids. Germline CDR1 and CDR2: SGHDN and FVKESK. Trimming pared 0 bases from V and 2 bases from J, leaving 3 bases between. The CDR3 DNA sequence: TGTGCCAGCAGCCAAGATCCCACAGATACGCAGTATTTT. Amino acids: CASSQDPTDTQYF.

This clone has a single count. The chain recombines TRBV21-1 with TRBJ1-5; the D call of TRBD1 is as the table states it, not checked on the DNA. TRBV21-1 is a listed pseudogene. This CDR3 is 14 amino acids long. The DNA of the CDR3 is TGTGCCAGCAGCAGGGGACAGCACAATCAGCCCCAGCATTTT. It encodes CASSRGQHNQPQHF.

In its sample, this clone was seen once. V is TRBV30 and J is TRBJ1-1, with TRBD1 matching over 8 bases. CDR1 is GTSNPN, CDR2 SVGIG, per germline (reference sequence). Losses at the gene ends were 2 bases for V and 0 bases for J; bases not matched to a gene: 2. This CDR3 has 14 residues. CDR3 DNA sequence: TGTGCCTGGAGTTGGACAGGGCTGAACACTGAAGCTTTCTTT. It yields the protein CAWSWTGLNTEAFF.

This chain uses TRBV6-1 with TRBJ1-3, with D perhaps matching TRBD1 (5 bases). This CDR3 spans 17 amino acids. Trimming removed 2 bases at V and 2 bases at J, with 16 bases between. Per germline, CDR1 MNHNS and CDR2 SASEGT. The CDR3 region is CASSERGREGAGNTIYF. The CDR3 bases are TGTGCCAGCAGTGAACGCGGCAGGGAGGGTGCTGGAAACACCATATATTTT.

The CDR3 bases are TGCGCCAGCAGCGGGGGGCGGACGAACACCGGGGAGCTGTTTTTT. As protein: CASSGGRTNTGELFF. The genes are TRBV5-1 and TRBJ2-2; D may correspond to TRBD1 or TRBD2 (6 bases each). There are 15 residues in the CDR3. The germline CDR1 and CDR2 sequences are SGHRS and YFSETQ. Trimming pared 4 bases from V and 0 bases from J, leaving 10 bases between. The full variable domain, with the rest looked up from reference TRBV5-1 and TRBJ2-2, is KAGVTQTPRYLIKTRGQQVTLSCSPISGHRSVSWYQQTPGQGLQFLFEYFSETQRNKGNFPGRFSGRQFSNSRSEMNVSTLELGDSALYLCASSGGRTNTGELFFGEGSRLTVL.

The chain recombines TRBV5-1 with TRBJ2-1; 11 nucleotides align to TRBD2. V lost 6 bases to trimming and J lost 0 bases; unmatched junction nucleotides: 20. The CDR3 contains 21 residues. Germline assignment: CDR1 SGHRS and CDR2 YFSETQ. The CDR3 DNA follows: TGCGCCAGCACCCTTGGCGTCATTTGGGCTAGCGGGAGGTCCTCCTACAATGAGCAGTTCTTC. Encoded protein: CASTLGVIWASGRSSYNEQFF.

This sequence joins TRBV11-1 and TRBJ2-3; TRBD2 might be the D (6 bases). With 6 bases removed from V and 2 bases from J, the gap between germline ends came to 9 bases. CDR3 size: 13 residues. Germline V CDR1 and CDR2: SGHAT, FQDESV (reference sequence). CDR3 DNA: TGTGCCAGCAGACCTAGCGACACAGATACGCAGTATTTT. It codes for CASRPSDTDTQYF. Supplemented by reference TRBV11-1 and TRBJ2-3, the full variable domain reads EAEVAQSPRYKITEKSQAVAFWCDPISGHATLYWYRQILGQGPELLVQFQDESVVDDSQLPKDRFSAERLKGVDSTLKIQPAELGDSAMYLCASRPSDTDTQYFGPGTRLTVL.

The CDR3 nucleotides are TGTGCCAGCAGTTACTCTTCCGGCTCTGGAAACACCATATATTTT. As protein: CASSYSSGSGNTIYF. This chain connects TRBV6-6 to TRBJ1-3; D is uncertain. The CDR3 extends over 15 amino acids. V lost 0 bases and J lost 0, with 6 bases in between. Germline lookup yields CDR1 MNHNY and CDR2 SVGAGI (reference sequence).

Only one count was recorded for this clone. The chain employs TRBV2 and TRBJ1-2; TRBD1 is a possible D gene (5 bases). Per germline, CDR1 SNHLY and CDR2 FYNNEI. This CDR3 has 13 amino acids. The CDR3 DNA is TGTGCGCAAGAGGCAGGGCTCCTCTATGGCTACACCTTC. Translating it yields CAQEAGLLYGYTF. The full variable domain, completed using reference TRBV2 and TRBJ1-2, is EPEVTQTPSHQVTQMGQEVILRCVPISNHLYFYWYRQILGQKVEFLVSFYNNEISEKSEIFDDQFSVERPDGSNFTLKIRSTKLEDSAMYFCAQEAGLLYGYTFGSGTRLTVV.

V and J are TRBV2 and TRBJ1-2; no clear D. V was cut by 4 bases and J by 10 bases, with 13 bases left in between. The CDR3 contains 12 residues. CDR1 is SNHLY and CDR2 is FYNNEI in the germline V gene. The CDR3 loop is CASSGRGSDYTF. The CDR3 region has the DNA TGTGCCAGCAGTGGTCGGGGTTCCGACTACACCTTC.

The chain couples TRBV19 to TRBJ2-3; TRBD2 agrees at 13 bases. CDR1 is LNHDA, CDR2 SQIVND, per germline (reference sequence). J gave up 3 bases and V 10 bases, and 7 bases lay outside the gene matches. The CDR3 runs 15 residues. CDR3 loop: CATTLAGGPTDTQYF. The DNA for the CDR3 is TGTGCCACCACACTAGCGGGAGGGCCGACAGATACGCAGTATTTT. The full variable domain, its missing parts supplied by reference TRBV19 and TRBJ2-3, is DGGITQSPKYLFRKEGQNVTLSCEQNLNHDAMYWYRQDPGQGLRLIYYSQIVNDFQKGDIAEGYSVSREKKESFPLTVTSAQKNPTAFYLCATTLAGGPTDTQYFGPGTRLTVL.

The chain uses TRBV18 and TRBJ1-1; D ambiguous. The germline CDR1 and CDR2 sequences are KGHSH and LQKENI. The V end was cut by 5 bases, the J end by 7 bases, with 14 bases between. The CDR3 totals 13 residues. The CDR3 nucleotides read TGTGCCAGCTCAGAACAGTCGGGTGTTGAAGCTTTCTTT. This gives the protein CASSEQSGVEAFF.

V and J are TRBV18 and TRBJ2-3, with TRBD2 matching over 10 bases. The CDR3 covers 15 residues. V was clipped by 2 bases and J by 5 bases; unmatched bases: 4. Germline V gene sequence: CDR1 KGHSH, CDR2 LQKENI. The CDR3 bases are TGTGCCAGCTCACCAGGTAGCGGGAGGCTAGATACGCAGTATTTT. This translates into CASSPGSGRLDTQYF.

The chain employs TRBV19 and TRBJ2-3, with 7 bases lining up with TRBD1. J gave up 4 bases and V 9 bases, and 13 bases lay outside the gene matches. The germline gives CDR1 LNHDA, CDR2 SQIVND (reference sequence). CDR3 length: 15 amino acids. This chain's CDR3 is CASKSRDSLADTQYF. As DNA, the CDR3 is TGTGCCAGCAAGAGTCGGGACAGCTTAGCAGATACGCAGTATTTT.

The V call is TRBV7-2, the J call TRBJ2-5; D is undetermined. Trimming stripped 5 bases from V and 5 bases from J, with 12 bases between. Germline-derived CDR1 and CDR2 are SGHTA and FQGNSA. The CDR3 extends over 13 amino acids. CDR3 in amino acids: CASSERVSETQYF. In nucleotides, the CDR3 is TGTGCCAGCAGCGAGCGTGTGTCGGAGACCCAGTACTTC.